This T cell receptor (beta chain) comes out of a study of cytomegalovirus exposure and HLA in healthy donors. Overall study: Approximately 80 million unique TCRs from HLA-typed donors were held in an early data release.

The study, taken as a whole, reports: When analyzed later, the rates of TCR association showed variation by HLA locus, with DRB1 the most and HLA-C the fewest. Some public TCRs appeared in many individuals, while most sequences were rare. With later analysis, a missense DCLRE1C variant became linked to TCR beta V- and J-gene trimming.

On this clone: Its matching antigen is unknown.

Germline assignment: CDR1 LNHDA and CDR2 SQIVND (reference sequence). Deletions cut 2 bases from V and 4 bases from J, with 12 bases between. This CDR3 contains 15 residues. The PCR was carried out with 60 Vbeta primers and 13 Jbeta primers. Produced via immunoSEQ multiplex PCR; TCRdb's table is partial and in-frame only. The profile shows 110,000 to 150,000 clones, 80% of them singletons. The sequenced sample consisted of PBMCs. The V call is TRBV19, the J call TRBJ1-5, with unresolved D. The sequence was obtained from a female donor in good health and CMV-seronegative. CDR3 coding DNA: TGTGCCAGTAGTATATTTTCACAGATAAATCAGCCCCAGCATTTT. Its translation is CASSIFSQINQPQHF. Drawing the rest from reference TRBV19 and TRBJ1-5, the complete variable domain is DGGITQSPKYLFRKEGQNVTLSCEQNLNHDAMYWYRQDPGQGLRLIYYSQIVNDFQKGDIAEGYSVSREKKESFPLTVTSAQKNPTAFYLCASSIFSQINQPQHFGDGTRLSIL.